One and the same sample provided the 19 T cell receptor beta chains below, sequenced in a study of T cell responses to AZD1222 COVID-19 vaccine. Data came from immunoSEQ multiplex PCR; TCRdb stores just in-frame clones and leaves some out. There are 140,000 or so clones in the sample; roughly nine tenths occur only once, and roughly 1.7% lies in the top ten. The material sequenced was peripheral blood, taken on day 0 of AZD1222 vaccination. Every receptor here comes from an adult in good health.

The V call is TRBV5-4, the J call TRBJ2-1; 11 positions agree with TRBD1. CDR3 size: 16 residues. Trimming at V came to 4 bases and at J to 2 bases, leaving 5 bases not matched to a gene. Germline V gene data show CDR1 as SGHNT and CDR2 as YYREEE (reference sequence). This CDR3 reads CASSGGGQGAYNEQFF. CDR3 bases: TGTGCCAGCAGCGGTGGGGGACAGGGGGCCTACAATGAGCAGTTCTTC.

The chain employs TRBV4-2 and TRBJ2-7; 9 bases agree with TRBD2. Germline V gene data show CDR1 as LGHNA and CDR2 as YNFKEQ. The CDR3 spans 13 residues. V was clipped by 8 bases and J by 4 bases; unmatched bases: 6. DNA for the CDR3: TGTGCCAGCGGTAGCGGGGGAGGGTACGAGCAGTACTTC. It specifies CASGSGGGYEQYF.

V gene TRBV4-1 combines with J gene TRBJ1-5, with TRBD1 as a possible D gene (6 bases). The CDR3 extends over 16 amino acids. Germline V gene lookup returns CDR1 MGHRA and CDR2 YSYEKL. V lost 4 bases and J lost 1, with 14 bases in between. The CDR3 DNA follows: TGCGCCAGCAGCCCCCGAGGGGGTGGAAGCAATCAGCCCCAGCATTTT. Translation: CASSPRGGGSNQPQHF.

This clone occurred once. The genes are TRBV3-1 (or the pseudogene TRBV3-2) and TRBJ2-4; D not certain. V shed 0 bases and J shed 3 bases, with 12 bases lying between them. The CDR3 is 16 amino acids. CDR1 and CDR2 (germline): LGHDT, YNNKEL (reference sequence). In DNA, the CDR3 is TGTGCCAGCAGCCAAGAAGGTCGTAGAGGCAAAAACATTCAGTACTTC. Translating gives CASSQEGRRGKNIQYF.

J is TRBJ1-1 and V is TRBV5-1, with no clear D. The CDR3 extends over 14 amino acids. V lost 0 bases and J lost 6, with 12 bases in between. Germline V gene data show CDR1 as SGHRS and CDR2 as YFSETQ. The CDR3 loop reads CASSLEPAEAEAFF. The CDR3, as DNA: TGCGCCAGCAGCTTGGAGCCGGCCGAGGCTGAAGCTTTCTTT. Full variable domain (outside the CDR3, taken from reference TRBV5-1 and TRBJ1-1): KAGVTQTPRYLIKTRGQQVTLSCSPISGHRSVSWYQQTPGQGLQFLFEYFSETQRNKGNFPGRFSGRQFSNSRSEMNVSTLELGDSALYLCASSLEPAEAEAFFGQGTRLTVV.

The CDR3 reads CASSQGGGDSRPYGYTF. Here the CDR3 DNA reads TGCGCCAGCAGCCAAGGGGGAGGGGACAGTCGACCTTATGGCTACACCTTC. The V and J genes are TRBV4-1 and TRBJ1-2; 7 bases line up with TRBD1. With V trimmed by 1 base and J by 5 bases, 13 bases remained unmatched. CDR1 MGHRA and CDR2 YSYEKL come from the germline V gene. The CDR3 totals 17 residues.

This rearrangement joins TRBV18 to TRBJ1-1, with D possibly being TRBD1 (6 bases). The length of the CDR3 is 17 residues. Per germline, CDR1 KGHSH and CDR2 LQKENI. V shed 1 base and J shed 4 bases, with 19 bases lying between them. The CDR3 protein is CASSPQRGGRKFTEAFF. Here the CDR3 DNA reads TGTGCCAGCTCACCACAACGAGGGGGTCGGAAATTCACTGAAGCTTTCTTT.

This sequence joins TRBV5-5 and TRBJ2-1; 8 nucleotides match TRBD2. The CDR3 length is 15 residues. Germline assignment: CDR1 SGHKS and CDR2 YYEKEE (reference sequence). V was pared by 3 bases and J by 0 bases, with 2 bases of the junction left unmatched. CDR3 sequence: CASSSSGSSYNEQFF. For the CDR3, the DNA is TGTGCCAGCAGCTCGAGCGGGAGCTCCTACAATGAGCAGTTCTTC.

The rearrangement uses TRBV7-9 and TRBJ1-5; D remains ambiguous. From germline, CDR1 is SEHNR and CDR2 FQNEAQ (reference sequence). The CDR3 loop spans 13 amino acids. V was pared by 5 bases and J by 1 base, with 6 bases between. CDR3 region: CASSPDSNQPQHF. As DNA, the CDR3 is TGTGCCAGCAGCCCCGACAGCAATCAGCCCCAGCATTTT.

The gene calls are TRBV7-2 and TRBJ1-1; D remains unclear. Between the trimmed V and J ends, which lost 1 base and 6 bases, there was a span of 15 bases. Germline CDR1 is SGHTA and CDR2 is FQGNSA. The CDR3 covers 15 residues. CDR3 coding DNA: TGTGCCAGCAGCTTAGGACTGTGGGAGGGCGCTGAAGCTTTCTTT. The encoded protein is CASSLGLWEGAEAFF.

This rearrangement joins TRBV10-3 to TRBJ2-1; 9 nucleotides agree with TRBD2. The CDR3 length is 15 residues. Trimming at V came to 6 bases and at J to 6 bases, leaving 9 bases not matched to a gene. CDR1 is ENHRY, CDR2 SYGVKD, per germline. The CDR3 DNA is TGTGCCATCAGCCAGGGCGGGGGGGCTTCCAATGAGCAGTTCTTC. It codes for CAISQGGGASNEQFF.

This chain joins TRBV28 and TRBJ1-5, with D possibly matching TRBD1 (6 bases). Trimming shortened V by 10 bases and J by 6 bases, and 16 bases separated the two germline ends. Germline V gives CDR1 MDHEN, CDR2 SYDVKM. The CDR3 runs to 13 residues. The CDR3 DNA reads as TGTGCCATCGGAGGGGGGGCAGGTCAGCCCCAGCATTTT. This gives the protein CAIGGGAGQPQHF.

The chain links TRBV23-1 to TRBJ1-2; D is possibly TRBD1 (5 bases). TRBV23-1 carries the ORF label, with uncertain function. Trimming took off 5 bases at V and 0 bases at J, with 19 bases between the two ends. The CDR3 has 17 amino acids. CDR3 DNA sequence: TGCGCCAGCAGTTCCTCCCCGGGGGGAACGGCTAACTATGGCTACACCTTC. Protein product: CASSSSPGGTANYGYTF.

This chain uses TRBV5-4 with TRBJ2-5; 11 nucleotides agree with TRBD2. Germline V gene sequence: CDR1 SGHNT, CDR2 YYREEE (reference sequence). V trimming: 4 bases; J trimming: 1 base; junction bases outside the gene matches: 3. This CDR3 is 15 amino acids long. CDR3 amino acids: CASSPGTSGQETQYF. The CDR3, as DNA: TGTGCCAGCAGCCCCGGGACTAGCGGCCAAGAGACCCAGTACTTC.

This chain connects TRBV28 to TRBJ2-5, with TRBD2 matching over 8 bases. The CDR3 runs to 18 residues. Germline V gene sequence: CDR1 MDHEN, CDR2 SYDVKM. J was trimmed by 5 bases and V by 3 bases; bases with no gene match: 17. The DNA of the CDR3 is TGTGCCAGCAGTTTCGGTCATCTAGCGGGCCAGAGGAAGGAGACCCAGTACTTC. This encodes CASSFGHLAGQRKETQYF.

This rearrangement joins TRBV11-2 to TRBJ2-2; perhaps TRBD1 as D (5 bases). Germline values: CDR1 SGHAT, CDR2 FQNNGV. Between the trimmed V and J ends, which lost 5 bases and 7 bases, there was a span of 14 bases. The CDR3 is made up of 14 amino acids. CDR3 amino acids: CASSPSRVVGELFF. CDR3 bases: TGTGCCAGCAGCCCCAGCAGGGTCGTCGGGGAGCTGTTTTTT.

This clone was detected only once. The chain has TRBV7-9 and TRBJ2-7, with D unclear. The CDR3 has 11 amino acids. Germline V gene sequence: CDR1 SEHNR, CDR2 FQNEAQ (reference sequence). The germline V and J ends were trimmed by 8 bases and 1 base, with 6 bases remaining between them. This CDR3 reads CASAGSYEQYF. Here the CDR3 DNA reads TGTGCCAGCGCCGGTTCCTACGAGCAGTACTTC.

The chain couples TRBV11-3 to TRBJ1-6; D possibly corresponds to TRBD1 (5 bases). Per germline, CDR1 SGHNT and CDR2 YENEEA. The CDR3 has 15 amino acids. V was cut by 1 base and J by 6 bases, with 10 bases left in between. The CDR3 spells CASSLGGHPNSPLHF. DNA for the CDR3: TGTGCCAGCAGCTTAGGAGGACATCCTAATTCACCCCTCCACTTT.

J is TRBJ2-1 and V is TRBV3-1 (or the pseudogene TRBV3-2); 11 nucleotides line up with TRBD2. Germline assignment: CDR1 LGHDT and CDR2 YNNKEL (reference sequence). Losses at the gene ends were 4 bases for V and 9 bases for J; bases not matched to a gene: 8. The CDR3 loop spans 15 amino acids. The CDR3 reads CASSPSSGRTLEQFF. The CDR3 nucleotides are TGTGCCAGCAGCCCCTCTAGCGGGAGGACCCTTGAGCAGTTCTTC.